The 8 T cell receptor beta chains in this list originate from one sample, sequenced in a study of CD8 T cells in ankylosing spondylitis. From the 5' RACE reads, TCRdb called clonotypes with MiXCR, one entry per CDR3 protein. The sample has more than 300,000 distinct CDR3 sequences; around a tenth are singletons. The sample consisted of blood, either unsorted or a sorted T cell fraction (not recorded which). Receptors were obtained from a female donor with ankylosing spondylitis or in good health (not recorded which).

This clonotype was picked up many times. This rearrangement joins TRBV7-2 to TRBJ1-2; 8 nucleotides line up with TRBD1. This CDR3 region has 15 residues. V was pared by 4 bases and J by 4 bases, with 8 bases of the junction left unmatched. Germline lookup yields CDR1 SGHTA and CDR2 FQGNSA. The CDR3 protein is CASSSTSGGLYGYTF. Here the CDR3 DNA reads TGTGCCAGCAGCTCTACGTCAGGGGGCCTCTATGGCTACACCTTC.

Many counts were recorded for this clonotype. The chain joins TRBV29-1 to TRBJ1-1, with a possible D match to TRBD1 (5 bases). Germline V lookup: CDR1 SQVTM, CDR2 ANQGSEA. The CDR3 runs 11 residues. V gave up 5 bases and J gave up 8 bases, with 12 bases separating them. DNA of the CDR3: TGCAGCGTTAGCACAGGCAGCGAAGCTTTCTTT. Amino acid sequence: CSVSTGSEAFF.

In its sample, this clonotype was seen many times. The V call is TRBV20-1, the J call TRBJ1-1; D is unclear. Trimming stripped 2 bases from V and 2 bases from J, with 9 bases between. This CDR3 region has 13 residues. Germline V gives CDR1 DFQATT, CDR2 SNEGSKA (reference sequence). CDR3 bases: TGCAGTGCTAGATCCGGGATCAACACTGAAGCTTTCTTT. Translation: CSARSGINTEAFF.

This clonotype was observed many times. The rearrangement links TRBV20-1 to TRBJ1-2; maybe TRBD1 (6 bases). V lost 0 bases to trimming and J lost 0 bases, with 17 bases between them. This CDR3 comprises 17 residues. CDR1 is DFQATT, CDR2 SNEGSKA, per germline (reference sequence). The CDR3 spells CSARDPHGTFANYGYTF. The CDR3 nucleotides are TGCAGTGCTAGAGATCCTCATGGGACATTCGCTAACTATGGCTACACCTTC.

The DNA for the CDR3 is TGTGCCAGCAGCTTATGGGTGGGAACAGGGGAGTATTTT. It is translated as CASSLWVGTGEYF. This chain joins TRBV7-2 and TRBJ2-3; TRBD1 matches at 7 bases. Germline CDR1 reads SGHTA; CDR2 reads FQGNSA. This CDR3 comprises 13 residues. J lost 13 bases, V lost 2 bases, and 9 bases had no gene match.

This clonotype appeared once. The V call is TRBV20-1, the J call TRBJ2-3; tentative D call: TRBD2 (7 bases). V was cut by 5 bases and J by 4 bases, with 13 bases left in between. The germline CDR1 and CDR2 sequences are DFQATT and SNEGSKA (reference sequence). The CDR3 is made up of 13 amino acids. CDR3 loop: CSASGGGADTQYF. CDR3 sequence (DNA): TGCAGTGCTTCTGGGGGGGGCGCAGATACGCAGTATTTT.

This clonotype was observed at least ten times. The rearrangement links TRBV29-1 to TRBJ1-1; possibly TRBD1 for D (6 bases). Between the trimmed V and J ends, which lost 7 bases and 6 bases, there was a span of 15 bases. The CDR3 has 12 residues. Germline V gene lookup returns CDR1 SQVTM and CDR2 ANQGSEA. CDR3 region: CSADSGAAEAFF. CDR3 DNA sequence: TGCAGCGCAGACTCAGGGGCTGCTGAAGCTTTCTTT.

This clonotype has only a few counts. J is TRBJ1-2 and V is TRBV5-1; tentative D call: TRBD1 (6 bases). Deletions cut 1 base from V and 4 bases from J, with 8 bases between. Germline assignment: CDR1 SGHRS and CDR2 YFSETQ. This CDR3 region has 13 residues. This chain's CDR3 is CASSLTQGYGYTF. The CDR3 nucleotides read TGCGCCAGCAGCTTGACACAGGGCTATGGCTACACCTTC.